Described below is a single T cell receptor beta chain sequence and its context. The target antigen is unknown. A much larger clone differs by one base, so this may be a read error. The sample belongs to a study of T cells in Graves' hyperthyroidism and ophthalmopathy. Study outcomes and limitations: Among clonotypes expanded in thyroid above 0.001, most were also found in blood. Ophthalmopathy was separated from stable hyperthyroidism by a 13 V-J model.

Amplified regions were TCR beta CDR3 sequences from RNA transcripts. With the HTBI primer set, the TCR CDR3 went through a first round of RT-PCR. Using its own MiXCR run on the multiplex PCR reads, TCRdb lists one record per CDR3 protein. The data hold fewer than 550,000 distinct CDR3 sequences, with approximately 14% observed a single time. Germline V gene sequence: CDR1 DFQATT, CDR2 SNEGSKA (reference sequence). The CDR3 is 12 amino acids. Trimming left V 7 bases short and J 5 bases short, with 14 bases between. The chain couples TRBV20-1 to TRBJ2-5; D could derive from TRBD1 or TRBD2 (5 bases each). The sequence came from a woman under 30 with Graves' hyperthyroidism. Sequences were obtained from blood. The CDR3 DNA reads TGCAGTGGTATGGGGGTGGGGGAGACCCAGTACTTC. Its protein product is CSGMGVGETQYF.